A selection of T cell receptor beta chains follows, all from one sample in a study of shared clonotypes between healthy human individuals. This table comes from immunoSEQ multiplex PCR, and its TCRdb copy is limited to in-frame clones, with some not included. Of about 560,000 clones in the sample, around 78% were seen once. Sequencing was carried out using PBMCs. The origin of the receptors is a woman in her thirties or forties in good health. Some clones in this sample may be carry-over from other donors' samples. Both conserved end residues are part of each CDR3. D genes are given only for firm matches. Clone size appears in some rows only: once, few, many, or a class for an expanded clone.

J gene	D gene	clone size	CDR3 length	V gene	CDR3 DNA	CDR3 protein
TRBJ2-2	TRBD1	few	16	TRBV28	TGTGCCAGCAGTTTAACCATGACAGGGTCGGTCGGGGAGCTGTTTTTT	CASSLTMTGSVGELFF
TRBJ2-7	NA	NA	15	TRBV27	TGTGCCAGCAGTTTATTTGTCGGGAGCTCCTACGAGCAGTACTTC	CASSLFVGSSYEQYF
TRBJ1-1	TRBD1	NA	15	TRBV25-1	TGTGCCAGCAGTGACCCGGGACGCCAGGGGGTCGGAGCTTTCTTT	CASSDPGRQGVGAFF
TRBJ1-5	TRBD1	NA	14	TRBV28	TGTGCCAGCAGTTTCCACAGGGGAGATCAGCCCCAGCATTTT	CASSFHRGDQPQHF
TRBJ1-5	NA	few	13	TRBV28	TGTGCCAGCAGTTTGGCTGGCAATCAGCCCCAGCATTTT	CASSLAGNQPQHF
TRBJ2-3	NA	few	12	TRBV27	TGTGCCAGCACAGGGAGGACAGATACGCAGTATTTT	CASTGRTDTQYF
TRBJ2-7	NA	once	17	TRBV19	TGTGCCAGTAGTGGGCGACGACAAGGGGGATCCTCCTACGAGCAGTACTTC	CASSGRRQGGSSYEQYF
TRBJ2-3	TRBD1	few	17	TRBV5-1	TGCGCCAGCAGCCGAGGGGGCGGACCCGGGGACCCAGATACGCAGTATTTT	CASSRGGGPGDPDTQYF
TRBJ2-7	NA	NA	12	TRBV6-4	TGTGCCAGAGAGGGACGGCCCTACGAGCAGTACTTC	CAREGRPYEQYF
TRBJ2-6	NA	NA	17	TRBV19	TGTGCCAGTAGCGAAATCAGCAAGGGAACTGGGGCCAACGTCCTGACTTTC	CASSEISKGTGANVLTF
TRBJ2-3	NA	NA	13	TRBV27	TGTGCCAGCAGTTTTTCTAGCACAGATACGCAGTATTTT	CASSFSSTDTQYF
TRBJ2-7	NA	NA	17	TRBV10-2	TGCGTCAGCAGTGCCCGAGTGGGGGTTATCTCCTCCTACGAGCAGTACTTC	CVSSARVGVISSYEQYF
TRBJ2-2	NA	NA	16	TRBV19	TGTGCCAGTAATGAGAGGTCGTGGTCGAACACCGGGGAGCTGTTTTTT	CASNERSWSNTGELFF
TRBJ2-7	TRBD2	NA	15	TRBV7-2	TGTGCCAGCAGCCGCCCGGGACTAGGCTCCTACGAGCAGTACTTC	CASSRPGLGSYEQYF
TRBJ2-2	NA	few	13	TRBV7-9	TGTGCCAGCAGCTCTCAGTGGACCGGGGAGCTGTTTTTT	CASSSQWTGELFF
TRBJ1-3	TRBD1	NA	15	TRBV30	TGTGCCTGGAGCTCGGGACAGGGCTCTGGAAACACCATATATTTT	CAWSSGQGSGNTIYF
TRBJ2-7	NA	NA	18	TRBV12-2	TGTGCAAGTCGCTTTTCGACTGTGCCGGGACTAGCGGGATGCGAGCAGTACTTC	CASRFSTVPGLAGCEQYF
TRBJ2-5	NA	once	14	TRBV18	TGTGCCAGCTCACCATCTTCGTCACGGGAGACCCAGTACTTC	CASSPSSSRETQYF
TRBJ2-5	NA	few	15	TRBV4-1	TGCGCCAGCAGCCAAGAAGACTACCTCCAAGAGACCCAGTACTTC	CASSQEDYLQETQYF
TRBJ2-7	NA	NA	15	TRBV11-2	TGTGCCAGCAGCTTAGATCTATCGGGGTTCTACGAGCAGTACTTC	CASSLDLSGFYEQYF
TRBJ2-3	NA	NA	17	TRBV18	TGTGCCAGCTCACCATCGGCCGTGGGGACTGGCACAGATACGCAGTATTTT	CASSPSAVGTGTDTQYF
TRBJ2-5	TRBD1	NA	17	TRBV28	TGTGCCAGCAGTTCTCCCAACAGGGGTTACTATGAAGAGACCCAGTACTTC	CASSSPNRGYYEETQYF
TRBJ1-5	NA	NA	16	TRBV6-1	TGTGCCAGCAGTGAAGCGCGTGACAGGTCCAATCAGCCCCAGCATTTT	CASSEARDRSNQPQHF
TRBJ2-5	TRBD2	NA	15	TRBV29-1	TGCAGCGTTGAAAAGGGACTAGCCCAAGCTCAGACCCAGTACTTC	CSVEKGLAQAQTQYF
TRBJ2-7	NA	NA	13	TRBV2	TGTGCCAGCAGTGGAGGCAGCCCCTACGAGCAGTACTTC	CASSGGSPYEQYF
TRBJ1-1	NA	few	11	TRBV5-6	TGTGCCAGCAGCAGCTTTGTGGAAGCTTTCTTT	CASSSFVEAFF
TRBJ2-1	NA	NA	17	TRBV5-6	TGTGCCAGCAGCTGGGCCCCGGTGTGGGGGAACTACAATGAGCAGTTCTTC	CASSWAPVWGNYNEQFF
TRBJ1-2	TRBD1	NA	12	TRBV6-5	TGTGCTACAGGAGGGGGCGCGTTTGGCTACACCTTC	CATGGGAFGYTF
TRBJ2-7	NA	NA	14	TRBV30	TGTGCCTGGAGTCCAGGGACAATCTCCTACGAGCAGTACTTC	CAWSPGTISYEQYF
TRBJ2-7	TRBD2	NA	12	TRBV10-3	TGTGCCATATGGGGAGGGACGGTTGAGCAGTACTTC	CAIWGGTVEQYF
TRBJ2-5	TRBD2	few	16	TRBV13	TGTGCCAGCAGCCTTCAACTAGCGGGAGGGGCTGAGACCCAGTACTTC	CASSLQLAGGAETQYF
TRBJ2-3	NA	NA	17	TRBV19	TGTGCCAGTAGTCCAAGGCGGGGCGGCTCTAGCACAGATACGCAGTATTTT	CASSPRRGGSSTDTQYF
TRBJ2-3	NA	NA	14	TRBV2	TGTGCCAGCAGTGAAGACAGGGGAGGAGATACGCAGTATTTT	CASSEDRGGDTQYF
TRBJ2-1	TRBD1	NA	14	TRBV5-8	TGTGCCAGCAGCCAACACAGGGGTACCAATGAGCAGTTCTTC	CASSQHRGTNEQFF
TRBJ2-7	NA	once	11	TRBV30	TGTGCCTGGAGCACTACCTACGAGCAGTACTTC	CAWSTTYEQYF
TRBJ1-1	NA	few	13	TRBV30	TGTGCCTGGAAGAGGTCCCAGAACACTGAAGCTTTCTTT	CAWKRSQNTEAFF
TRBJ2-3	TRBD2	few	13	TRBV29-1	TGCAGCGTAGTAGCGGGAGGGACAGATACGCAGTATTTT	CSVVAGGTDTQYF
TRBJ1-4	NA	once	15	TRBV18	TGTGCCAGCTCACCATTCCAGGGGATAAATGAAAAACTGTTTTTT	CASSPFQGINEKLFF
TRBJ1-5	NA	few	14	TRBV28	TGTGCCAGCAGTTTGGGCAGGAGCAATCAGCCCCAGCATTTT	CASSLGRSNQPQHF
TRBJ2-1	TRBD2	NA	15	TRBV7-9	TGTGCCAGCAGCTTCCTAGCGGGAGGGCCAGGTGAGCAGTTCTTC	CASSFLAGGPGEQFF
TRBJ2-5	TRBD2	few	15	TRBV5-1	TGCGCCAGCAGCTTGATGGACGGGGGGTCGGAGACCCAGTACTTC	CASSLMDGGSETQYF
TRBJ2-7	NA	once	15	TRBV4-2	TGTGCCAGCAGCCAAGATCTAAGGCTTGACGGAGAGCAGTACTTC	CASSQDLRLDGEQYF
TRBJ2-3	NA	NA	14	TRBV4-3	TGCGCCAGCAGCCCAGGGAGCGTCGGAGATACGCAGTATTTT	CASSPGSVGDTQYF
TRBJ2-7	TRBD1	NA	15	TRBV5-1	TGCGCCAGTGGCATTGGGGACAGAAATTCCTACGAGCAGTACTTC	CASGIGDRNSYEQYF
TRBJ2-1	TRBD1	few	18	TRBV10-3	TGTGCCATCAGTGAGGGTACTAGGTACGGGGCAGGGGGTGGTGAGCAGTTCTTC	CAISEGTRYGAGGGEQFF
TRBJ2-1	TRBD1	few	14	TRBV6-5	TGTGCCAGCAGTACCGGGACAGGGGGCGGCTTAGCGTTCTTC	CASSTGTGGGLAFF
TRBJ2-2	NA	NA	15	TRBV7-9	TGTGCCAGCAGCTTGCGTCAGGGCGGTGCCGGGGAGCTGTTTTTT	CASSLRQGGAGELFF
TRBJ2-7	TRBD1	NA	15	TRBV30	TGTGCCTGGAGGCCGGACAGGGGCGAGTCCTACGAGCAGTACTTC	CAWRPDRGESYEQYF
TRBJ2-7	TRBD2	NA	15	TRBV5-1	TGCGCCAGCAGCCTCCTAAGCGGGACGGGCTACGAGCAGTACTTC	CASSLLSGTGYEQYF
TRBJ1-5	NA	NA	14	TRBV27	TGTGCCAGCAGTTACTCCCGCGGCAATCAGCCCCAGCATTTT	CASSYSRGNQPQHF
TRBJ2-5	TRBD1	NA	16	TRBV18	TGTGCCAGCTCATCAATCGGAGGGACAGGGAAAGAGACCCAGTACTTC	CASSSIGGTGKETQYF
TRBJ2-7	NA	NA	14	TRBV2	TGTGCCAGCACCCCGAGGCGGATCTCCTACGAGCAGTACTTC	CASTPRRISYEQYF
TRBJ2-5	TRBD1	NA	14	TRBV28	TGTGCCAGCAGTTTGACAGGGGTCGGAGAGACCCAGTACTTC	CASSLTGVGETQYF
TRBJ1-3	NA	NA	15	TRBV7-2	TGTGCCAGCAGCCCCACAGGGCACTCTGGAAACACCATATATTTT	CASSPTGHSGNTIYF
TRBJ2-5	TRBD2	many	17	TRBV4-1	TGCGCCAGCAGCCAGGACGCGACTAGCGGGATGAGAAAGACCCAGTACTTC	CASSQDATSGMRKTQYF